Sequencing of this TCR beta chain was carried out in a study of cytomegalovirus exposure and HLA in healthy donors. The primer mix had 60 Vbeta and 13 Jbeta primers. Libraries were prepared by immunoSEQ multiplex PCR; TCRdb keeps only in-frame clonotypes and omits some of them. The sample has over 100,000 clones, approximately 74% seen once; the top ten hold about 7.3%. Study findings and constraints: The study designated roughly 160 TCR beta chains cytomegalovirus-associated.

CDR1 is SGHTA, CDR2 FQGNSA, per germline. CDR3 size: 11 residues. Trimming took 5 bases from V and 2 from J, leaving 2 bases between them. This clone was counted a few times. The antigen remains undetermined. The sequenced material came from PBMCs. The chain recombines TRBV7-2 with TRBJ2-3, with D hard to call. This clonotype originated in a male donor in good health and CMV-seronegative. CDR3: CASSLTDTQYF. The CDR3 DNA reads as TGTGCCAGCAGCCTCACAGATACGCAGTATTTT.